The TCR beta chain described here comes from a study of blood T cells in healthy people across ages (dated by TCRdb to 2014 to 2015). Context from the whole study: Template switching captured roughly one uniquely barcoded TCR beta cDNA molecule per two T cells in model experiments. The study measured age-related changes in TCR beta repertoire diversity using deep sequencing normalized with unique cDNA molecular identifiers. Four age groups were formed from the donors: young (average 16 years), middle-aged (approximately 39), aged (about 62) and long-lived (approximately 80). To avoid experimental bias, donors of different ages were spread randomly across the sequencing lanes. Using the same blood draw, the study looked at two additional independent replicas of 1 million unique cDNA reads for two donors, one aged 18 to 29 and the other aged 80 or older. Study-level results and caveats: Compared with the aged group, more naive CD4+ T cells, fewer expanded clones and increased TCR diversity were shown by the long-lived group, suggesting age selection. The CMV infection status of donors was not known, potentially confounding age-related changes in expanded clonotypes. A strong correlation was found between observed TCR beta diversity and the percentage of naive T cells measured by flow cytometry. Observed TCR beta diversity per million T cells fell roughly linearly with age, and a significant reduction was already apparent by age around 39. Bulk unsorted PBMC profiling prevented conclusive comparison of naive and antigen-experienced compartments. Total diversity estimates from one million sequenced T cells were considered lower bounds and underestimates.

CDR1 LGHNA and CDR2 YSLEER were looked up in the germline V gene. CDR3 length: 13 amino acids, cysteine to phenylalanine. Only the CDR3 region is kept as DNA, spanning 39 bases read in frame from base 1. Between the V and J ends, shortened by 3 bases and 7 bases respectively, the junction contains 12 bases. Libraries were built with 5' RACE. Sequencing relied on an Illumina HiSeq 2500. A second PCR of roughly 7 to 12 cycles was performed with a sample-barcoded 5' primer and a J-beta primer mix. A template-switch 5' adaptor carrying 12 random nucleotides introduced a unique molecular identifier onto each TCR beta cDNA molecule. Each sample yielded at least 2.5 million CDR3-containing paired-end reads. The Mint cDNA synthesis kit, primed by a TRBC-specific oligonucleotide, was used to synthesize first-strand cDNA from all RNA. After uracil-DNA glycosylase treatment, a first 18-cycle PCR used universal primers M1SS and BC2_uni_R on all cDNA. The paper's processing steps were these. For normalization, 1 million high-quality reads, each with a distinct molecular identifier, were randomly selected from each sample. Reads sharing molecular identifiers were discarded rather than binned into consensus sequences. MiTCR, set to a Q25 quality threshold and the strictest error-elimination algorithm, was used for CDR3 identification, clonotype clustering and error correction. A nonparametric unseen species model with Euler transformation was used to estimate lower-bound total TCR beta diversity. TCRdb cleaned the public reads at Q25 with fastp, built clones with MiXCR and kept in-frame beta chains. Records with the same CDR3 protein are collapsed into one entry carrying the most frequent genes and DNA. The V and J calls follow TCRdb's processing rather than the paper's. The sample has about 650,000 distinct CDR3 sequences on record, 32% of them singletons. The top ten clones comprise over 15% of the sample.

Systemically healthy Caucasian individuals from Russia, roughly 40 in total and aged about 6 to 100 years, were included as donors. Around 9.9 milliliters of peripheral blood were collected from each donor into EDTA-treated Vacutainer tubes. Ficoll-Paque density-gradient centrifugation was used to isolate PBMCs, with at least 6.5 million per sample. Total RNA was extracted from PBMCs with Trizol reagent, with at least 6 micrograms obtained per sample. Naive CD45RAhigh/CD27high T cell percentages were measured by flow cytometry on a PBMC aliquot from every donor. This clonotype was picked up many times. Its antigen specificity is not known. Base qualities were left out, and no much larger clone turns up one base away.

The clonotype was recovered from a woman of 80 years or more in good health. Donor details come from another sample of the same person, matched by shared clones. The sequence is built from TRBV4-3 and TRBJ1-2; the D gene is perhaps TRBD1, on 5 matching bases. The sequencing input was blood. The DNA sequence is given as TGCGCCAGCAGCCAGGCGGGTGGGACTGGCTACACCTTC. Translated, this is CASSQAGGTGYTF.